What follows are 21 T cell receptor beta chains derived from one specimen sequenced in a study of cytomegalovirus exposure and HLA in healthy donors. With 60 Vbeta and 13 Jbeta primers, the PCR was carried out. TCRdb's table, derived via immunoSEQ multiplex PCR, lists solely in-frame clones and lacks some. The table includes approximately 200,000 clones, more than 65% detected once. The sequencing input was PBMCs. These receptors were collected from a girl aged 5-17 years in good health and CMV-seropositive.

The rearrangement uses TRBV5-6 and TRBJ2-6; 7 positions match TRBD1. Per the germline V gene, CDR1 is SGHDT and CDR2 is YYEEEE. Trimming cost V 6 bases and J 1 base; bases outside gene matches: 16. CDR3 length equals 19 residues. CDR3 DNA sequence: TGTGCCAGCACCCCCTACGGGGACAGTGCCCCGTCTGGGGCCAACGTCCTGACTTTC. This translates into CASTPYGDSAPSGANVLTF.

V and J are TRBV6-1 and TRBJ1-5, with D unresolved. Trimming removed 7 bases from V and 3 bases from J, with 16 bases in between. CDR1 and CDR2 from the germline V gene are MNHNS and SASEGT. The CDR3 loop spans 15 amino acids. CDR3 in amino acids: CASTDAGSYNQPQHF. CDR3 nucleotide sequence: TGTGCCAGCACCGACGCCGGGTCCTACAATCAGCCCCAGCATTTT.

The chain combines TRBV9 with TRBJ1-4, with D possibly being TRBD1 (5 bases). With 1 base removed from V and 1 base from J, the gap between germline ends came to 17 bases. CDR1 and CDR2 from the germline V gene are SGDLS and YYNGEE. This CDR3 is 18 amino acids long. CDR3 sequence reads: CASSVRSGVGGTNEKLFF. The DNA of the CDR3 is TGTGCCAGCAGCGTACGATCAGGTGTCGGGGGAACTAATGAAAAACTGTTTTTT.

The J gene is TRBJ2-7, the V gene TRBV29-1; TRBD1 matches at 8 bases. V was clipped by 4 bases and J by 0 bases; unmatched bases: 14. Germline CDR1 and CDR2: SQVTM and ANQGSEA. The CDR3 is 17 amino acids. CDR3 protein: CSVVPRATGDSSYEQYF. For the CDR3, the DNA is TGCAGCGTTGTCCCCCGGGCGACAGGGGATAGCTCCTACGAGCAGTACTTC.

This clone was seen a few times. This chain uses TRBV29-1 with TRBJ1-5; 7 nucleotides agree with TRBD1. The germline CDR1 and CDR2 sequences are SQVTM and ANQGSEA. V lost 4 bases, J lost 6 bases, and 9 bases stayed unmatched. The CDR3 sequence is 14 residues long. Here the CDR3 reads CSVAGTEGGQPQHF. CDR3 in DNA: TGCAGCGTTGCGGGGACAGAGGGGGGTCAGCCCCAGCATTTT.

The CDR3 protein is CASSGQGAHYGYTF. The DNA for the CDR3 is TGTGCCAGCAGCGGCCAGGGTGCCCACTATGGCTACACCTTC. The chain recombines TRBV9 with TRBJ1-2, with a weak D call TRBD1 (5 bases). V was trimmed by 3 bases and J by 3 bases, leaving 12 bases between them. Germline V gene lookup returns CDR1 SGDLS and CDR2 YYNGEE. This CDR3 has 14 amino acids. The complete variable domain, with remaining parts taken from reference TRBV9 and TRBJ1-2, reads DSGVTQTPKHLITATGQRVTLRCSPRSGDLSVYWYQQSLDQGLQFLIQYYNGEERAKGNILERFSAQQFPDLHSELNLSSLELGDSALYFCASSGQGAHYGYTFGSGTRLTVV.

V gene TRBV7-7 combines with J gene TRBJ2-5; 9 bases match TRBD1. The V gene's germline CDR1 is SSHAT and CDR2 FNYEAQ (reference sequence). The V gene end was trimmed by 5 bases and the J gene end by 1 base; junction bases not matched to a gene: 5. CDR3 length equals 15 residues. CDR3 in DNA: TGTGCCAGCAGCCCCAGGACAGGGGCCCAAGAGACCCAGTACTTC. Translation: CASSPRTGAQETQYF.

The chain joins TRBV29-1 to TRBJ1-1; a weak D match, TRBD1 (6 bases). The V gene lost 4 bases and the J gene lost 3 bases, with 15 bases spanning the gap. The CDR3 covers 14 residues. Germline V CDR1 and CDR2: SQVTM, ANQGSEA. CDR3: CSVGAGGLDTEAFF. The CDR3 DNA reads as TGCAGCGTTGGGGCCGGGGGGCTGGACACTGAAGCTTTCTTT.

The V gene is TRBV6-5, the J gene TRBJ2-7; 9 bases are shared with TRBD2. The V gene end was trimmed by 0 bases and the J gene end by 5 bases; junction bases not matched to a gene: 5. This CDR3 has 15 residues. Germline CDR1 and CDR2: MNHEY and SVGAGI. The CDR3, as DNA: TGTGCCAGCAGTTACTCCCCTAGCGGGGTCGACGAGCAGTACTTC. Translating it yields CASSYSPSGVDEQYF.

The chain's CDR3 is CASGQGRSTGELFF. The CDR3 DNA reads TGCGCCAGCGGACAGGGCCGGAGCACCGGGGAGCTGTTTTTT. This chain uses TRBV10-2 with TRBJ2-2, with TRBD1 identical over 8 bases. This CDR3 contains 14 residues. V trimming: 8 bases; J trimming: 4 bases; junction bases outside the gene matches: 6. CDR1 and CDR2 from the germline V gene are WSHSY and SAAADI.

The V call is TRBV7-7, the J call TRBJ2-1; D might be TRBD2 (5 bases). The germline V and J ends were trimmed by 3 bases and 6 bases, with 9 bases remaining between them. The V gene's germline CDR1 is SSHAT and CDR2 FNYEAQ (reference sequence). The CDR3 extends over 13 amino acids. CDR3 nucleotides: TGTGCCAGCAGCTTCGACTACAGCAATGAGCAGTTCTTC. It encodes CASSFDYSNEQFF.

The CDR3 DNA is TGTGCCAGCAATAAAGCGGGGTCCAACACAGATACGCAGTATTTT. Translating gives CASNKAGSNTDTQYF. This rearrangement joins TRBV6-4 to TRBJ2-3, with 7 nucleotides matching TRBD2. Germline trimming cut 7 bases from V and 2 bases from J; bases unmatched to any gene: 9. This CDR3 has 15 residues. Germline loops: CDR1 MRHNA, CDR2 SNTAGT.

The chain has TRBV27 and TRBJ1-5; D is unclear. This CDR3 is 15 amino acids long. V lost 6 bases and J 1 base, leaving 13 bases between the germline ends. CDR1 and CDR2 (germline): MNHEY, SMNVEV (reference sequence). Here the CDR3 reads CASRPRGISNQPQHF. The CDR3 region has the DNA TGTGCCAGCAGACCGCGGGGTATCAGCAATCAGCCCCAGCATTTT.

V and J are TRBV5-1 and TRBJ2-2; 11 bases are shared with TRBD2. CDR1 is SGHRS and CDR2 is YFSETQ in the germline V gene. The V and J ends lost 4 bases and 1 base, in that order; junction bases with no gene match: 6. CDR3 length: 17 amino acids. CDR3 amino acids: CASSGTSGGLNTGELFF. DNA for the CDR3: TGCGCCAGCAGCGGAACTAGCGGGGGCTTGAACACCGGGGAGCTGTTTTTT.

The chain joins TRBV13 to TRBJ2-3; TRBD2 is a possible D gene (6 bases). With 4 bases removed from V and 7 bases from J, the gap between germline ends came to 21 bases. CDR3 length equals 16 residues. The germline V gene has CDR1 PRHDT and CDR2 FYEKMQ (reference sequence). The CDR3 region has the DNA TGTGCCAGCAGCTCCGACTTTAGGGACTCTTACCATACGCAGTATTTT. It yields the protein CASSSDFRDSYHTQYF.

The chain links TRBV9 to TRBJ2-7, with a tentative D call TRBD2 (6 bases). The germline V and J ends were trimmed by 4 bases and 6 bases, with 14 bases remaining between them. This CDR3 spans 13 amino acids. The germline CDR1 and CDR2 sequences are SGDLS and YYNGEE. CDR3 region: CASSPGIGGEQYF. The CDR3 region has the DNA TGTGCCAGCAGCCCTGGAATCGGGGGCGAGCAGTACTTC.

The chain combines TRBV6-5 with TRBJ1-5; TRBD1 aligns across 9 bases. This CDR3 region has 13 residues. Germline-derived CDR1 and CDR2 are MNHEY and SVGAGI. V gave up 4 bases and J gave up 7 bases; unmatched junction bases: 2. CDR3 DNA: TGTGCCAGCAGTTGGGGACAGGGCCAGCCCCAGCATTTT. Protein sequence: CASSWGQGQPQHF.

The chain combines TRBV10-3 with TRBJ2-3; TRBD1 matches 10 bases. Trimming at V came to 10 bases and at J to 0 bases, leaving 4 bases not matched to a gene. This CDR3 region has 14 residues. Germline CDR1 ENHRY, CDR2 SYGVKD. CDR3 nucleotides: TGTGCCACTTGGGGACAGGGGAGCACAGATACGCAGTATTTT. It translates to CATWGQGSTDTQYF.

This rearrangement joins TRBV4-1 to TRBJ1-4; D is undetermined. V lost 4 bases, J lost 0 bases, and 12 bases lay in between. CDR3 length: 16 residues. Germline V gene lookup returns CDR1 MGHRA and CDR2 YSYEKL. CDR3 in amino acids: CASSLLFGATNEKLFF. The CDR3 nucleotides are TGCGCCAGCAGCCTCCTTTTCGGGGCAACTAATGAAAAACTGTTTTTT.

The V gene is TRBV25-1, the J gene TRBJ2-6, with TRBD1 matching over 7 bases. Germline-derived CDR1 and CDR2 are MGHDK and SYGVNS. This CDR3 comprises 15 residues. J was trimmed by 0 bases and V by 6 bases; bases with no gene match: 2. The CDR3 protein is CASSGDSSGANVLTF. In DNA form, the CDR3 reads TGTGCCAGCAGCGGGGACAGCTCTGGGGCCAACGTCCTGACTTTC. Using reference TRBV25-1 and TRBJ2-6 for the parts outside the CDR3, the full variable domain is EADIYQTPRYLVIGTGKKITLECSQTMGHDKMYWYQQDPGMELHLIHYSYGVNSTEKGDLSSESTVSRIRTEHFPLTLESARPSHTSQYLCASSGDSSGANVLTFGAGSRLTVL.

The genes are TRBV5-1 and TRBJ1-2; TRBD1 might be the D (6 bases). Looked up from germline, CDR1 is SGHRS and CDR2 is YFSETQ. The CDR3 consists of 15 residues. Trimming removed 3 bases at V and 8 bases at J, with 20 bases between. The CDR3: CASSWGGPGAGGYTF. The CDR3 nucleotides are TGCGCCAGCAGCTGGGGGGGTCCGGGGGCAGGAGGCTACACCTTC.